The 13 T cell receptor beta chains below were found in one sample sequenced in a study of memory CD4+ T cells and cytomegalovirus serostatus (dated by TCRdb to about 2019). Receptor libraries were prepared by the immunoSEQ multiplex PCR assay. TCRdb holds this immuneACCESS table with in-frame rearrangements only. Some clones are missing; in checked studies, unresolved V genes explain under half, and the rest has no known cause. Recorded for this sample are about 52,000 clones; roughly 80% of them occurred a single time. In total, the top ten clones hold under 0.9% of the sample. A FACSAria II was used to sort memory CD4+ T cells, defined as single viable CD3+CD4+CD8-CD45RO+ cells. The sequenced sample was memory CD4+ T cells from blood. These receptors came from an adult in good health and CMV-seronegative.

This clone has only a few counts. This chain connects TRBV11-2 to TRBJ1-1; 8 positions match TRBD1. The CDR3 contains 15 residues. Trimming cost V 4 bases and J 1 base; bases outside gene matches: 5. Germline values: CDR1 SGHAT, CDR2 FQNNGV. CDR3 in DNA: TGTGCCAGCAGCTCCCGGACAGGGCCGAACACTGAAGCTTTCTTT. As protein: CASSSRTGPNTEAFF.

The CDR3 DNA sequence: TGTGCCAGCAGCTCCCTTACTGGACTGAACAATGAGCAGTTCTTC. It yields the protein CASSSLTGLNNEQFF. This chain uses TRBV11-2 with TRBJ2-1; D might be TRBD2 (5 bases). V gave up 4 bases and J gave up 5 bases, with 15 bases separating them. Germline loops: CDR1 SGHAT, CDR2 FQNNGV. This CDR3 is 15 amino acids long.

The chain is built from TRBV2 and TRBJ1-1; D ambiguous. The CDR3 totals 11 residues. Germline V gives CDR1 SNHLY, CDR2 FYNNEI. V gave up 4 bases and J gave up 5 bases, with 5 bases separating them. CDR3 sequence: CASSVGTEAFF. CDR3 sequence (DNA): TGTGCCAGCAGTGTGGGAACTGAAGCTTTCTTT.

Concerning this clone: Other DNA variants within this sample encode the same CDR3. The chain recombines TRBV6-6 with TRBJ1-2, with TRBD1 matching 8 bases. Germline V gene sequence: CDR1 MNHNY, CDR2 SVGAGI (reference sequence). The J segment lost 2 bases and the V segment lost 6 bases, leaving 5 bases of the junction unmatched. There are 14 residues in the CDR3. CDR3 loop: CASSPGQGNYGYTF. Written as DNA, the CDR3 is TGTGCCAGCAGCCCAGGACAGGGCAACTATGGCTACACCTTC.

V usage is TRBV9 and J usage is TRBJ1-4, with D perhaps matching TRBD1 (6 bases). V was cut by 2 bases and J by 2 bases, with 7 bases left in between. The CDR3 consists of 14 residues. Germline V gene data show CDR1 as SGDLS and CDR2 as YYNGEE. The CDR3 DNA sequence: TGTGCCAGCAGCGTCGGGGGCACTAATGAAAAACTGTTTTTT. The encoded protein is CASSVGGTNEKLFF.

The V call is TRBV13, the J call TRBJ1-2; TRBD1 matches at 10 bases. The CDR3 has 14 residues. CDR1 PRHDT and CDR2 FYEKMQ come from the germline V gene (reference sequence). V lost 6 bases to trimming and J lost 5 bases; unmatched junction nucleotides: 6. The CDR3 DNA reads as TGTGCCAGCAGAAGACAGGGGGCGGTGTATGGCTACACCTTC. This sequence encodes CASRRQGAVYGYTF.

The J gene is TRBJ1-1, the V gene TRBV28, with D hard to call. The V end was cut by 1 base, the J end by 6 bases, with 6 bases between. This CDR3 contains 12 residues. Germline V lookup: CDR1 MDHEN, CDR2 SYDVKM. CDR3 coding DNA: TGTGCCAGCAGTTTATCAAGGCCTGAAGCTTTCTTT. Translating it yields CASSLSRPEAFF.

The rearrangement joins TRBV28 to TRBJ1-6; 9 bases fit TRBD1. After removal of 6 bases from V and 13 bases from J, the junction contained 10 bases not matched to a gene. This CDR3 spans 14 amino acids. From germline, CDR1 is MDHEN and CDR2 SYDVKM. The CDR3 coding sequence is TGTGCCAGCAGGGGGCCCGGTGGGACAGGGCCCCTCCACTTT. Encoded protein: CASRGPGGTGPLHF.

This clone was counted between two and nine times. This chain connects TRBV11-3 to TRBJ2-5; 7 bases are shared with TRBD2. This CDR3 comprises 13 residues. Germline trimming cut 4 bases from V and 1 base from J; bases unmatched to any gene: 0. The germline gives CDR1 SGHNT, CDR2 YENEEA. CDR3 DNA sequence: TGTGCCAGCAGCTCGGGGGGCCAAGAGACCCAGTACTTC. Translated: CASSSGGQETQYF.

This sequence joins TRBV11-1 and TRBJ2-2; D uncertain. Trimming cost V 7 bases and J 0 bases, with 15 bases left between them. Looked up from germline, CDR1 is SGHAT and CDR2 is FQDESV (reference sequence). CDR3 length: 16 residues. As DNA, the CDR3 is TGTGCCAGCAATAGAGACGGTAAAGCGAACACCGGGGAGCTGTTTTTT. Translation gives CASNRDGKANTGELFF.

The chain joins TRBV11-3 to TRBJ2-3; 11 nucleotides align to TRBD1. This CDR3 has 15 residues. Germline CDR1 reads SGHNT; CDR2 reads YENEEA. J was trimmed by 5 bases and V by 0 bases; bases with no gene match: 1. The CDR3 coding sequence is TGTGCCAGCAGCTTAGAGGGACAGGGGGTAGATACGCAGTATTTT. It codes for CASSLEGQGVDTQYF.

This clone was counted a single time. The J gene is TRBJ1-2, the V gene TRBV6-5; D is unclear. The CDR3 has 12 residues. Germline CDR1 reads MNHEY; CDR2 reads SVGAGI. V dropped 0 bases and J dropped 7 bases, with 6 bases sitting between them. CDR3 sequence: CASSYSGRGYTF. Here the CDR3 DNA reads TGTGCCAGCAGTTACTCGGGTCGTGGCTACACCTTC.

This clone has only a few counts. The chain employs TRBV5-1 and TRBJ1-1; the D gene is possibly TRBD1 (6 bases). CDR1 and CDR2 (germline): SGHRS, YFSETQ. Trimming shortened V by 5 bases and J by 4 bases, and 15 bases separated the two germline ends. The CDR3 runs 14 residues. The CDR3 spells CASSSGARVTEAFF. The CDR3 region has the DNA TGCGCCAGCAGTTCGGGGGCCAGGGTCACTGAAGCTTTCTTT.